These T cell receptor beta chains were read from a single sample in a study of blood T cells in healthy people across ages. Each CDR3 protein gets one entry after TCRdb re-called the 5' RACE reads with MiXCR. The table includes some 1.7 million distinct CDR3 sequences, roughly 30% detected once. Material: blood. The receptors derive from a woman in her thirties in good health. Each CDR3 is given with its conserved first and last residue.

>TRBV29-1|TRBJ2-3
CSVREGADTQYF
>TRBV10-3|TRBJ1-2
CAISESEAGDGGYGYTF
>TRBV12-3/TRBV12-4|TRBJ2-7
CASSRTVLYEQYF
>TRBV30|TRBJ2-5
CAWSTGGLETQYF
>TRBV20-1|TRBJ2-3
CSARGSGGPGTQYF
>TRBV7-9|TRBJ2-7
CASSFYQGTYEQYF
>TRBV29-1|TRBJ1-1
CSVRKEMNTEAFF
>TRBV29-1|TRBJ2-5
CSVVESEIQYF
>TRBV5-1|TRBJ2-3
CASSAGAMSTDTQYF
>TRBV12-5|TRBJ1-4
CASGSNPRGATNEKLFF
>TRBV6-5|TRBJ1-2
CASSYSRVPGRSPYGYTF
>TRBV12-3/TRBV12-4|TRBJ2-7
CASSLAGLGSAPTYEQYF
>TRBV6-6|TRBJ2-1
CASSYSRGFSFEQFF
>TRBV12-3/TRBV12-4|TRBJ2-2
CASSIAGGRAGELFF
>TRBV5-6|TRBJ2-7
CASSLQGQGTYEQYF
>TRBV12-3/TRBV12-4|TRBJ2-3
CASSLSERPDTQYF
>TRBV20-1|TRBJ2-1
CSAGGRSSYNEQFF
>TRBV6-4|TRBJ1-2
CASSGPEGTGYTF
>TRBV7-2|TRBJ2-2
CASSVQGSAGELFF
>TRBV30|TRBJ2-6
CAWSAGDAGANVLTF
>TRBV18|TRBJ2-5
CASSPTLTTSSETQYF
>TRBV7-2|TRBJ1-2
CACSKGGAYGYTF
>TRBV7-2|TRBJ2-7
CASSLKQGTYEQYF
>TRBV10-2|TRBJ2-2
CASIPDRGETNTGELFF
>TRBV20-1|TRBJ2-1
CSARLSFSYNEQFF
>TRBV11-2|TRBJ2-4
CASSQNSPLRGYF
>TRBV6-1|TRBJ1-2
CASSEGSGYGYTF
>TRBV28|TRBJ1-1
CASSGLPGHTEAFF
>TRBV10-3|TRBJ2-3
CAISLTSGGAQDTQYF
>TRBV28|TRBJ1-6
CASRTTEGFDNSPLHF
>TRBV6-2/TRBV6-3|TRBJ1-1
CATGTVLTEAFF
>TRBV12-3/TRBV12-4|TRBJ1-1
CASNIDSRHQAFF
>TRBV20-1|TRBJ2-3
CSARDSRQGYTDTQYF
>TRBV29-1|TRBJ2-3
CSVEDRRERATDTQYF
>TRBV29-1|TRBJ2-1
CSVVRAEGKYNEQFF
>TRBV6-5|TRBJ2-5
CASSRWDLSGETQYF
>TRBV5-1|TRBJ2-3
CASSLALGTDAQYF